A single sample gave rise to the 31 T cell receptor beta chains below, sequenced in a study of blood T cell repertoires in COVID-19. Here immunoSEQ multiplex PCR was the method, and the copy in TCRdb shows in-frame clones only, minus some. The sample holds 150,000 to 200,000 clones, approximately 91% seen once. The sequencing input was PBMCs or T cells enriched from blood (not recorded which). These TCRs come from a young woman who had recovered from COVID-19.

The chain combines TRBV30 with TRBJ2-1; D is undetermined. From germline, CDR1 is GTSNPN and CDR2 SVGIG (reference sequence). The CDR3 extends over 13 amino acids. V lost 5 bases and J 8 bases, leaving 16 bases between the germline ends. CDR3 nucleotide sequence: TGTGCCTGGTTAGCCCCGAGTAGCCATGAGCAGTTCTTC. Translation: CAWLAPSSHEQFF.

A remark on this clone: Different DNA sequences within this sample yield the same CDR3. V is TRBV3-1 (or the pseudogene TRBV3-2) and J is TRBJ2-7; no clear D. This CDR3 comprises 13 residues. The germline V gene encodes CDR1 LGHDT and CDR2 YNNKEL (reference sequence). The V end lost 1 base, the J end lost 3 bases, and 7 bases lay between the germline ends. The CDR3 here is CASSQGLSYEQYF. CDR3 nucleotides: TGTGCCAGCAGCCAAGGGCTCAGCTACGAGCAGTACTTC.

This chain links TRBV5-5 with TRBJ2-1; 13 positions match TRBD2. Germline V gene lookup returns CDR1 SGHKS and CDR2 YYEKEE (reference sequence). V was clipped by 4 bases and J by 10 bases; unmatched bases: 20. CDR3 length equals 19 residues. CDR3 bases: TGTGCCAGCAGCACAAGGGGACTAGCGGGAAGAGGGGAGATCTGGGAGCAGTTCTTC. Translation: CASSTRGLAGRGEIWEQFF.

This rearrangement joins TRBV5-5 to TRBJ2-5, with a weak D call TRBD1 (6 bases). The CDR3 length is 13 residues. Looked up from germline, CDR1 is SGHKS and CDR2 is YYEKEE (reference sequence). V dropped 4 bases and J dropped 3 bases, with 10 bases sitting between them. The CDR3 is CASSLDRKETQYF. The CDR3 DNA reads as TGTGCCAGCAGCCTTGACAGGAAAGAGACCCAGTACTTC.

This clone was counted once. This CDR3 is CASKGQGPNEQFF. DNA for the CDR3: TGTGCCAGCAAGGGACAGGGTCCCAATGAGCAGTTCTTC. The V and J genes are TRBV2 and TRBJ2-1; 9 bases agree with TRBD1. CDR1 SNHLY and CDR2 FYNNEI come from the germline V gene. The CDR3 is 13 amino acids. With V trimmed by 7 bases and J by 6 bases, 4 bases remained unmatched.

The V call is TRBV2, the J call TRBJ2-1; 7 positions agree with TRBD2. Germline CDR1 is SNHLY and CDR2 is FYNNEI. V trimming: 6 bases; J trimming: 4 bases; junction bases outside the gene matches: 9. The length of the CDR3 is 15 residues. CDR3: CASSAGTTIYNEQFF. The CDR3 DNA reads TGTGCCAGCAGCGCCGGGACTACTATTTACAATGAGCAGTTCTTC.

The chain recombines TRBV5-1 with TRBJ2-1; 11 positions match TRBD2. Germline V gives CDR1 SGHRS, CDR2 YFSETQ. The CDR3 length is 15 residues. Losses at the gene ends were 3 bases for V and 9 bases for J; bases not matched to a gene: 8. In nucleotides, the CDR3 is TGCGCCAGCAGCTGGGAACTAGCGGGAGTAGGTGAGCAGTTCTTC. Protein: CASSWELAGVGEQFF. Variable domain in full (rest from reference TRBV5-1 and TRBJ2-1): KAGVTQTPRYLIKTRGQQVTLSCSPISGHRSVSWYQQTPGQGLQFLFEYFSETQRNKGNFPGRFSGRQFSNSRSEMNVSTLELGDSALYLCASSWELAGVGEQFFGPGTRLTVL.

The chain carries TRBV5-4 and TRBJ2-5; 7 bases are shared with TRBD2. Trimming took 2 bases from V and 4 from J; bases not matched to a gene: 5. This CDR3 spans 14 amino acids. Germline CDR1 reads SGHNT; CDR2 reads YYREEE (reference sequence). The CDR3 here is CASSFGAGTETQYF. The CDR3 coding sequence is TGTGCCAGCAGCTTCGGAGCGGGAACAGAGACCCAGTACTTC.

The genes are TRBV28 and TRBJ2-2, with D maybe TRBD2 (5 bases). CDR3 size: 15 residues. With 2 bases removed from V and 9 bases from J, the gap between germline ends came to 16 bases. CDR1 is MDHEN and CDR2 is SYDVKM in the germline V gene. CDR3 sequence: CASSLAGSASRELFF. The CDR3 bases are TGTGCCAGCAGTTTAGCTGGGAGCGCCTCTAGGGAGCTGTTTTTT.

This chain connects TRBV28 to TRBJ1-2; maybe TRBD1 (5 bases). Looked up from germline, CDR1 is MDHEN and CDR2 is SYDVKM. The CDR3 has 15 residues. V lost 8 bases to trimming and J lost 1 base, with 17 bases between them. CDR3 DNA: TGTGCCAGCGGACGGGGGGACTCCTTTAACTATGGCTACACCTTC. Encoded protein: CASGRGDSFNYGYTF.

This chain uses TRBV30 with TRBJ1-1; D remains ambiguous. Germline lookup yields CDR1 GTSNPN and CDR2 SVGIG (reference sequence). The ends were cut back, 2 bases at V and 2 bases at J, with 6 bases in the middle. CDR3 length equals 12 residues. In nucleotides, the CDR3 is TGTGCCTGGAGTCCCAGTAACACTGAAGCTTTCTTT. Its translation: CAWSPSNTEAFF.

The V gene is TRBV2, the J gene TRBJ2-3; 14 bases are shared with TRBD2. Germline assignment: CDR1 SNHLY and CDR2 FYNNEI. With 4 bases clipped from V and 4 bases from J, the junction kept 7 bases outside the gene matches. The CDR3 has 17 residues. The chain's CDR3 is CASSGGTSGRWADTQYF. DNA for the CDR3: TGTGCCAGCAGTGGCGGGACTAGCGGGAGATGGGCAGATACGCAGTATTTT.

V and J are TRBV27 and TRBJ2-5; a possible D gene is TRBD1 (5 bases). V gave up 7 bases and J gave up 3 bases, with 12 bases separating them. Germline V gives CDR1 MNHEY, CDR2 SMNVEV (reference sequence). The CDR3 loop spans 13 amino acids. The CDR3 is CASNQGPKETQYF. The CDR3 DNA reads TGTGCCAGCAACCAGGGCCCTAAAGAGACCCAGTACTTC.

This chain joins TRBV4-3 and TRBJ2-2; perhaps TRBD2 as D (7 bases). Germline CDR1 is LGHNA and CDR2 is YSLEER. Deletions cut 4 bases from V and 3 bases from J, with 15 bases between. This CDR3 is 16 amino acids long. CDR3 bases: TGCGCCAGCAGCCGGACAGCGGGAATTGACACCGGGGAGCTGTTTTTT. It translates to CASSRTAGIDTGELFF.

This chain joins TRBV2 and TRBJ1-2, with a tentative D call TRBD1 (6 bases). V lost 10 bases and J 3 bases, leaving 21 bases between the germline ends. CDR3 length: 15 residues. The germline V gene has CDR1 SNHLY and CDR2 FYNNEI. CDR3 nucleotides: TGTGCCATCGATGGGGGCCGGGACTACCACTATGGCTACACCTTC. Its protein product is CAIDGGRDYHYGYTF.

The genes are TRBV19 and TRBJ2-7; 9 bases are shared with TRBD1. V lost 3 bases, J lost 2 bases, and 5 bases stayed unmatched. Germline CDR1 reads LNHDA; CDR2 reads SQIVND (reference sequence). CDR3 length: 15 residues. CDR3 coding DNA: TGTGCCAGTAGTATTGGACAGGGGACTCCCTACGAGCAGTACTTC. Encoded protein: CASSIGQGTPYEQYF. Full variable domain (remainder filled in from reference TRBV19 and TRBJ2-7): DGGITQSPKYLFRKEGQNVTLSCEQNLNHDAMYWYRQDPGQGLRLIYYSQIVNDFQKGDIAEGYSVSREKKESFPLTVTSAQKNPTAFYLCASSIGQGTPYEQYFGPGTRLTVT.

The rearrangement links TRBV29-1 to TRBJ2-1; 8 nucleotides align to TRBD2. Germline values: CDR1 SQVTM, CDR2 ANQGSEA. V lost 4 bases and J lost 4; bases outside the gene matches: 9. The CDR3 totals 15 residues. This chain's CDR3 is CSVVGAGEKYNEQFF. The DNA for the CDR3 is TGCAGCGTTGTAGGAGCGGGAGAGAAATACAATGAGCAGTTCTTC.

The rearrangement joins TRBV5-6 to TRBJ2-7; D may be TRBD2 (5 bases). CDR1 is SGHDT and CDR2 is YYEEEE in the germline V gene. The CDR3 consists of 13 residues. The germline V and J ends were trimmed by 2 bases and 7 bases, with 13 bases remaining between them. The CDR3 DNA follows: TGTGCCAGCAGCTTCGGTTCCCCGGGGGAGCAGTACTTC. The encoded protein is CASSFGSPGEQYF.

This clone was seen just once. V and J are TRBV7-2 and TRBJ2-7; the match to TRBD1 covers 7 bases. The CDR3 runs to 16 residues. The junction had 11 bases not matched to a gene; V was cut back by 5 bases and J by 1 base. The germline V gene encodes CDR1 SGHTA and CDR2 FQGNSA. The CDR3 sequence is CASSTQGGQPSYEQYF. The CDR3 nucleotides read TGTGCCAGCAGCACCCAAGGGGGACAGCCTTCCTACGAGCAGTACTTC.

The chain uses TRBV30 and TRBJ2-3, with 8 bases fitting TRBD2. Trimming removed 5 bases from V and 4 bases from J; junction bases left unmatched: 5. The CDR3 covers 13 residues. Germline lookup yields CDR1 GTSNPN and CDR2 SVGIG (reference sequence). The CDR3 sequence: CAWGSGTSDTQYF. CDR3 sequence (DNA): TGTGCCTGGGGTAGCGGGACCTCAGATACGCAGTATTTT.

The V call is TRBV10-1, the J call TRBJ2-3; TRBD2 aligns across 9 bases. V shed 6 bases and J 2 bases; nucleotides not matched to a gene: 21. The CDR3 runs to 20 residues. Germline lookup yields CDR1 WNHNN and CDR2 SYGVQD (reference sequence). The CDR3 sequence is CASSLSPGSSGIGATDTQYF. The CDR3 bases are TGCGCCAGCAGCCTCAGTCCCGGCTCTAGCGGGATAGGGGCCACAGATACGCAGTATTTT.

With respect to this clone: A read error may produce the germline difference seen at one junction end. This rearrangement joins TRBV14 to TRBJ2-7; TRBD2 aligns across 8 bases. From germline, CDR1 is SGHDN and CDR2 FVKESK. The CDR3 consists of 14 residues. The CDR3 protein is CASSQDRSSGSMIF. CDR3 sequence (DNA): TGTGCCAGCAGCCAAGATAGGTCCAGCGGGAGCATGATCTTC. Complete variable domain (other parts from reference TRBV14 and TRBJ2-7): EAGVTQFPSHSVIEKGQTVTLRCDPISGHDNLYWYRRVMGKEIKFLLHFVKESKQDESGMPNNRFLAERTGGTYSTLKVQPAELEDSGVYFCASSQDRSSGSMIFGPGTRLTVT.

Concerning this clone itself: At one end the junction does not follow the germline gene, possibly because of a read error. Other nucleotide sequences from this sample produce the same CDR3. V usage is TRBV27 and J usage is TRBJ1-1; D remains ambiguous. Germline values: CDR1 MNHEY, CDR2 SMNVEV (reference sequence). The CDR3 loop spans 12 amino acids. CDR3 amino acids: CASWSGNTEAFF. CDR3 bases: TGTGCCAGCTGGTCGGGGAACACTGAAGCCTTCTTT.

For this clone: At one of its ends the junction is not consistent with the germline gene, which may arise from a read error. V gene TRBV30 combines with J gene TRBJ1-1; no clear D. CDR1 and CDR2 from the germline V gene are GTSNPN and SVGIG (reference sequence). The CDR3 is made up of 12 amino acids. CDR3 amino acids: CRRRQADTEAFF. DNA for the CDR3: TGCCGAAGACGGCAGGCCGACACTGAAGCTTTCTTT.

The CDR3 DNA sequence: TGTGCCAGCAGTTTATTCCGGACTAGCGGGAGTTCTTACGAGCAGTACTTC. Its protein product is CASSLFRTSGSSYEQYF. This chain connects TRBV6-2 or TRBV6-3 to TRBJ2-7; 13 bases fit TRBD2. Looked up from germline, CDR1 is MNHEY and CDR2 is SVGEGT. The CDR3 runs to 17 residues. Germline trimming cut 4 bases from V and 4 bases from J; bases unmatched to any gene: 10.

This clone was seen just once. A read error may produce the germline difference seen at one junction end. V usage is TRBV7-9 and J usage is TRBJ2-7; no reliable D call. Germline values: CDR1 SEHNR, CDR2 FQNEAQ (reference sequence). The CDR3 extends over 12 amino acids. CDR3 protein: CASSPSEYGQYF. The CDR3 nucleotides are TGTGCCAGCAGCCCCAGCGAGTACGGGCAGTACTTC.

The V gene is TRBV7-2, the J gene TRBJ2-7; the match to TRBD1 covers 7 bases. Germline CDR1 is SGHTA and CDR2 is FQGNSA. V shed 5 bases, J shed 2 bases, and the junction held 9 bases outside the gene matches. The CDR3 has 15 residues. The CDR3 bases are TGTGCCAGCAGCCCAGGGTGGGGACAGACCTACGAGCAGTACTTC. Protein product: CASSPGWGQTYEQYF.

The chain is built from TRBV14 and TRBJ1-5; 7 bases are shared with TRBD1. CDR3 length: 15 residues. V lost 3 bases and J lost 1; bases outside the gene matches: 3. CDR1 is SGHDN, CDR2 FVKESK, per germline. The CDR3 bases are TGTGCCAGCAGCCACCCACAGGGGAGCAATCAGCCCCAGCATTTT. It encodes CASSHPQGSNQPQHF.

The chain uses TRBV6-5 and TRBJ1-3; 7 bases are shared with TRBD1. Looked up from germline, CDR1 is MNHEY and CDR2 is SVGAGI. This CDR3 has 14 residues. V trimming: 6 bases; J trimming: 3 bases; junction bases outside the gene matches: 5. DNA for the CDR3: TGTGCCAGCAGAGCTACAGGGGTTGGAAACACCATATATTTT. Translating gives CASRATGVGNTIYF.

The chain employs TRBV7-9 and TRBJ2-1, with D maybe TRBD2 (6 bases). The CDR3 runs to 15 residues. V was shortened by 4 bases and J by 9 bases, with 19 bases between the two germline ends. Germline V CDR1 and CDR2: SEHNR, FQNEAQ (reference sequence). In DNA, the CDR3 is TGTGCCAGCAGCTCACCGGGACTGATGATTGCTGAGCAGTTCTTC. Translated, it gives CASSSPGLMIAEQFF.

This clone was seen a single time. The rearrangement uses TRBV24-1 and TRBJ2-5, with unresolved D. Trimming removed 6 bases from V and 1 base from J, with 14 bases in between. CDR1 and CDR2 from the germline V gene are KGHDR and SFDVKD. This CDR3 has 15 amino acids. The CDR3 bases are TGTGCCACCAGTCCCAATTCAGGCGCCCAAGAGACCCAGTACTTC. This sequence encodes CATSPNSGAQETQYF.